The 23 T cell receptor beta chains given below trace back to one sample, sequenced in a study of human T cells and chemical hapten exposure (dated by TCRdb to the early 2020s). The library was built by means of RACE. The sequencer was a NextSeq 500. The raw public reads went through TCRdb reprocessing: fastp at Q25, MiXCR clone calling, in-frame beta chains kept. Merged by CDR3 protein, the rows form single entries marked with the most common genes and DNA. Within this sample are about 45,000 distinct CDR3 sequences, with less than 4.5% of them counted one time only. Of the sample, around 5.5% is held by the ten largest clones. The intended sense of this specimen's time point label: healthy volunteer bleed at 2 weeks. Total RNA was extracted from unfractionated whole blood that had been collected in Tempus Blood RNA tubes. What was sequenced was whole blood. These receptors were collected from a human donor in good health. Some clones in this sample may be carry-over from other donors' samples.

This clonotype was counted a few times. V gene TRBV15 combines with J gene TRBJ1-1; 8 bases are shared with TRBD1. The CDR3 runs to 14 residues. Germline V CDR1 and CDR2: LNHNV, YYDKDF (reference sequence). Trimming took 7 bases from V and 2 from J; bases not matched to a gene: 6. CDR3 DNA: TGTGCCACCACACTGGACAGGGCAAACACTGAAGCTTTCTTT. This codes for CATTLDRANTEAFF.

The rearrangement links TRBV28 to TRBJ1-4; D is ambiguous. Between the trimmed V and J ends, which lost 4 bases and 5 bases, there was a span of 14 bases. This CDR3 comprises 15 residues. The germline V gene encodes CDR1 MDHEN and CDR2 SYDVKM. CDR3 protein: CASSWADIYNEKLFF. The DNA for the CDR3 is TGTGCCAGCAGTTGGGCAGACATCTACAATGAAAAACTGTTTTTT.

In the case of this clonotype: This may be a read error: a much more frequent sequence differs by one nucleotide. The chain combines TRBV6-1 with TRBJ2-7; D unresolved. The CDR3 is 12 residues long. CDR1 is MNHNS and CDR2 is SASEGT in the germline V gene. The CDR3, as DNA: TGTGCCAGCAGGGACCGGAACTACGAGCGGTACTTC. Translated, it gives CASRDRNYERYF.

This chain links TRBV28 with TRBJ2-3; the match to TRBD1 covers 9 bases. The CDR3 extends over 15 amino acids. The junction had 4 bases not matched to a gene; V was cut back by 3 bases and J by 3 bases. Looked up from germline, CDR1 is MDHEN and CDR2 is SYDVKM. CDR3 residues: CASSFHRGLTDTQYF. The CDR3 DNA is TGTGCCAGCAGTTTCCACAGGGGGCTGACAGATACGCAGTATTTT. The whole variable domain, remainder taken from reference TRBV28 and TRBJ2-3, is DVKVTQSSRYLVKRTGEKVFLECVQDMDHENMFWYRQDPGLGLRLIYFSYDVKMKEKGDIPEGYSVSREKKERFSLILESASTNQTSMYLCASSFHRGLTDTQYFGPGTRLTVL.

This clonotype was counted at least ten times. The V gene is TRBV11-2, the J gene TRBJ2-1; no definite D call. Germline-derived CDR1 and CDR2 are SGHAT and FQNNGV. Trimming stripped 5 bases from V and 10 bases from J, with 15 bases between. CDR3 length equals 13 residues. The CDR3 reads CASSPAHSFEQFF. As DNA, the CDR3 is TGTGCCAGCAGCCCGGCCCATTCTTTCGAGCAGTTCTTC.

This clonotype was recorded a few times. The V and J genes are TRBV5-1 and TRBJ1-2, with TRBD1 as a possible D gene (6 bases). V shed 4 bases and J shed 6 bases, with 22 bases lying between them. This CDR3 comprises 16 residues. CDR1 and CDR2 (germline): SGHRS, YFSETQ. CDR3 nucleotide sequence: TGCGCCAGCAGCGCCCGAGAAGGAGGGGGTGAAAATGGCTACACCTTC. The encoded protein is CASSAREGGGENGYTF. Drawing the rest from reference TRBV5-1 and TRBJ1-2, the complete variable domain is KAGVTQTPRYLIKTRGQQVTLSCSPISGHRSVSWYQQTPGQGLQFLFEYFSETQRNKGNFPGRFSGRQFSNSRSEMNVSTLELGDSALYLCASSAREGGGENGYTFGSGTRLTVV.

This clonotype turned up a few times. This chain connects TRBV6-5 to TRBJ2-5, with TRBD2 as a possible D gene (5 bases). V gave up 6 bases and J gave up 5 bases, with 19 bases separating them. The germline CDR1 and CDR2 sequences are MNHEY and SVGAGI. This CDR3 is 15 amino acids long. The CDR3 bases are TGTGCCAGCAGCCCACTAAGGAGGCCCCGGGAGACCCAGTACTTC. Its protein is CASSPLRRPRETQYF.

The sample holds many counts of this clonotype. The genes are TRBV5-1 and TRBJ2-5; the match to TRBD2 covers 9 bases. This CDR3 comprises 15 residues. V lost 0 bases, J lost 3 bases, and 3 bases stayed unmatched. CDR1 and CDR2 (germline): SGHRS, YFSETQ. The CDR3 reads CASSLVAGAEETQYF. The DNA for the CDR3 is TGCGCCAGCAGCTTGGTAGCGGGAGCGGAAGAGACCCAGTACTTC.

This clonotype has ten or more counts. This chain uses TRBV7-9 with TRBJ1-1; 10 bases are a match to TRBD1. This CDR3 spans 16 amino acids. Trimming took 1 base from V and 4 from J; bases not matched to a gene: 6. Looked up from germline, CDR1 is SEHNR and CDR2 is FQNEAQ (reference sequence). CDR3 in amino acids: CASSLGDRGRGTEAFF. Written as DNA, the CDR3 is TGTGCCAGCAGCTTAGGGGACAGGGGAAGGGGCACTGAAGCTTTCTTT.

This clonotype was recorded at least ten times. The chain combines TRBV11-2 with TRBJ1-2, with 7 bases identical to TRBD1. Germline V CDR1 and CDR2: SGHAT, FQNNGV. The CDR3 has 16 residues. Unmatched junction bases numbered 17, after V lost 3 bases and J lost 10 bases. Written as DNA, the CDR3 is TGTGCCAGCAGCTTCCCCCTAGGGCAGGGGGGTAAGGACTACACCTTC. It yields the protein CASSFPLGQGGKDYTF. Full variable domain (missing parts from reference TRBV11-2 and TRBJ1-2): EAGVAQSPRYKIIEKRQSVAFWCNPISGHATLYWYQQILGQGPKLLIQFQNNGVVDDSQLPKDRFSAERLKGVDSTLKIQPAKLEDSAVYLCASSFPLGQGGKDYTFGSGTRLTVV.

This chain joins TRBV25-1 and TRBJ2-1; D remains unclear. The germline V gene encodes CDR1 MGHDK and CDR2 SYGVNS. V was shortened by 5 bases and J by 10 bases, with 18 bases between the two germline ends. The CDR3 has 14 amino acids. The CDR3 here is CASSWGLQNGEQFF. CDR3 DNA sequence: TGTGCCAGCAGTTGGGGTTTGCAGAATGGGGAGCAGTTCTTC.

This clonotype occurred many times. Here the CDR3 DNA reads TGTGCCAGCAGTGAAGGTTATAGGGCAGTGTATCAGCCCCAGCATTTT. Translated: CASSEGYRAVYQPQHF. This chain uses TRBV6-1 with TRBJ1-5; D gene uncertain. CDR1 and CDR2 from the germline V gene are MNHNS and SASEGT. The CDR3 consists of 16 residues. Trimming took 1 base from V and 5 from J, leaving 15 bases between them.

In this sample, this clonotype turned up a few times. V usage is TRBV12-3 or TRBV12-4 and J usage is TRBJ2-1, with TRBD1 identical over 11 bases. V lost 3 bases and J lost 6; bases outside the gene matches: 1. This CDR3 is 14 amino acids long. This CDR3 is CASSLGQGVNEQFF. The CDR3 bases are TGTGCCAGCAGTTTGGGACAGGGGGTCAATGAGCAGTTCTTC.

There are many counts of this clonotype. The chain combines TRBV6-1 with TRBJ1-5; a weak D match, TRBD1 (5 bases). With 8 bases removed from V and 2 bases from J, the gap between germline ends came to 16 bases. This CDR3 spans 15 amino acids. Germline V gene data show CDR1 as MNHNS and CDR2 as SASEGT. The CDR3 loop is CASRPGGGGNQPQHF. DNA for the CDR3: TGTGCCAGCCGTCCGGGGGGAGGCGGCAATCAGCCCCAGCATTTT.

This clonotype showed up many times. This chain connects TRBV7-2 to TRBJ1-2; TRBD1 agrees at 9 bases. Germline V gene lookup returns CDR1 SGHTA and CDR2 FQGNSA. Unmatched junction bases numbered 12, after V lost 4 bases and J lost 0 bases. The CDR3 consists of 18 residues. The CDR3 sequence: CASSSTGTGIGANYGYTF. In DNA form, the CDR3 reads TGTGCCAGCAGCTCCACGGGGACAGGGATCGGAGCTAACTATGGCTACACCTTC.

The V and J genes are TRBV5-1 and TRBJ2-3, with 13 bases fitting TRBD2. Trimming at V came to 4 bases and at J to 1 base, leaving 3 bases not matched to a gene. The germline CDR1 and CDR2 sequences are SGHRS and YFSETQ. The CDR3 is 16 amino acids. As DNA, the CDR3 is TGCGCCAGCAGCCTAGGACTAGCGGGAGGCACAGATACGCAGTATTTT. This translates into CASSLGLAGGTDTQYF.

The sample holds many counts of this clonotype. The chain carries TRBV5-4 and TRBJ1-1; 7 positions agree with TRBD1. V shed 4 bases and J 5 bases; nucleotides not matched to a gene: 5. The CDR3 contains 13 residues. Germline-derived CDR1 and CDR2 are SGHNT and YYREEE (reference sequence). The CDR3 loop reads CASSPRDSTEAFF. The CDR3 DNA is TGTGCCAGCAGCCCGCGGGACAGTACTGAAGCTTTCTTT.

With respect to this clonotype: A single base separates this from a much larger clone, so it may be a read error. The V call is TRBV15, the J call TRBJ2-7; 13 nucleotides match TRBD2. With V trimmed by 4 bases and J by 7 bases, 7 bases remained unmatched. The germline CDR1 and CDR2 sequences are LNHNV and YYDKDF (reference sequence). The CDR3 totals 15 residues. The CDR3 region has the DNA TGTGCCACCAGCACTACTGGACTAGCGGGAGAAGAGCAGTACTTC. Translated: CATSTTGLAGEEQYF.

In its sample, this clonotype was seen a few times. The V call is TRBV11-2, the J call TRBJ1-1; D is ambiguous. V lost 5 bases and J 5 bases, leaving 9 bases between the germline ends. Looked up from germline, CDR1 is SGHAT and CDR2 is FQNNGV. The CDR3 extends over 12 amino acids. CDR3 in amino acids: CASSPLGTEAFF. CDR3 nucleotide sequence: TGTGCCAGCAGCCCTCTGGGGACTGAAGCTTTCTTT.

Notes on this clonotype: A read error is possible here, since a much larger clone lies one base away. CDR3 sequence reads: CAGSSRSSGANVLTF. The DNA of the CDR3 is TGTGCCGGCAGCTCACGCAGCTCTGGGGCCAACGTCCTGACTTTC. The V call is TRBV11-2, the J call TRBJ2-6, with unresolved D. This CDR3 is 15 amino acids long. Germline values: CDR1 SGHAT, CDR2 FQNNGV. Full variable domain (rest looked up from reference TRBV11-2 and TRBJ2-6): EAGVAQSPRYKIIEKRQSVAFWCNPISGHATLYWYQQILGQGPKLLIQFQNNGVVDDSQLPKDRFSAERLKGVDSTLKIQPAKLEDSAVYLCAGSSRSSGANVLTFGAGSRLTVL.

This clonotype was seen repeatedly, ten times or more. This chain joins TRBV11-2 and TRBJ1-4, with no clear D. Germline CDR1 is SGHAT and CDR2 is FQNNGV. V gave up 3 bases and J gave up 8 bases, with 19 bases separating them. CDR3 length: 16 amino acids. The CDR3 DNA sequence: TGTGCCAGCAGCTTCTATGGCGGGCTCAGCAAAGAAAAACTGTTTTTT. It specifies CASSFYGGLSKEKLFF. Together with reference TRBV11-2 and TRBJ1-4, the CDR3 gives the full variable domain: EAGVAQSPRYKIIEKRQSVAFWCNPISGHATLYWYQQILGQGPKLLIQFQNNGVVDDSQLPKDRFSAERLKGVDSTLKIQPAKLEDSAVYLCASSFYGGLSKEKLFFGSGTQLSVL.

The sample holds many counts of this clonotype. The V gene is TRBV29-1, the J gene TRBJ2-2, with TRBD1 matching over 7 bases. This CDR3 comprises 14 residues. With 6 bases clipped from V and 4 bases from J, the junction kept 8 bases outside the gene matches. Germline V gives CDR1 SQVTM, CDR2 ANQGSEA. The CDR3 bases are TGCAGCGTCGACCGGACAGGAGGCACCGGGGAGCTGTTTTTT. Amino acid sequence: CSVDRTGGTGELFF.

This clonotype was counted ten times or more. The chain is built from TRBV18 and TRBJ1-1; the D gene is possibly TRBD1 (5 bases). Per germline, CDR1 KGHSH and CDR2 LQKENI. The CDR3 has 15 residues. Trimming removed 2 bases from V and 7 bases from J, with 17 bases in between. The DNA for the CDR3 is TGTGCCAGCTCACCAAATATGGGGCAGAAACGTGAAGCTTTCTTT. This sequence encodes CASSPNMGQKREAFF.